Sequencing of this T cell receptor beta chain was carried out in a study of blood T cell repertoires in COVID-19. The wider study: Samples taken during acute and convalescent COVID-19 were collected in the United States, Italy and Spain. T cells, B-cell-depleted T cells, or PBMCs supplied cDNA or gDNA.

Original methodology: For nucleated cells, counts were estimated from reference gene primer amplification. Assay used: immunoSEQ multiplex PCR; TCRdb lists only in-frame clones, some missing. That table furnishes V, J and clone size, whereas the DNA furnished D and trimming. The sample yields tens of thousands of clones, 88% seen once. The receptor was isolated from a human donor in a cohort sampled during active COVID-19. The sequenced sample was peripheral blood.

The CDR3 nucleotides are TGTGCCAGCAGTTTAGTACAGGGTGGGAGCTCCTACAATGAGCAGTTCTTC. Protein sequence: CASSLVQGGSSYNEQFF. The chain uses TRBV27 and TRBJ2-1, with a weak D call TRBD1 (6 bases). CDR3 length: 17 amino acids. CDR1 is MNHEY, CDR2 SMNVEV, per germline (reference sequence). V was pared by 2 bases and J by 0 bases, with 14 bases between.